The rows below give T cell receptor beta chains drawn from one sample of a study of T cell responses to AZD1222 COVID-19 vaccine. Produced via immunoSEQ multiplex PCR; TCRdb's table is partial and in-frame only. Of some 100,000 clones detected, about nine tenths appear once; the ten largest clones hold 4% to 6%. The specimen comprised peripheral blood, sampled on day 0 of AZD1222 vaccination. These receptors were taken from an adult in good health. CDR3s include the opening cysteine and the closing phenylalanine or tryptophan. Fields, in order: D gene, V gene, J gene, clone size, CDR3 DNA, CDR3 protein. D genes are given only for firm matches. Size tells how often a clone was seen (once, few, many) or the class of an expanded clone, and some rows leave it out.

d_call: TRBD2
v_call: TRBV7-8
j_call: TRBJ2-6
clone_size: -
cdr3_nt: TGTGCCAGCAGAGACCGACTAGCGGGAGTAGGGCCTGGGGCCAACGTCCTGACTTTC
cdr3_aa: CASRDRLAGVGPGANVLTF

d_call: -
v_call: TRBV11-2
j_call: TRBJ2-3
clone_size: -
cdr3_nt: TGTGCCAGCAGCTTAGATCGCACAGATACGCAGTATTTT
cdr3_aa: CASSLDRTDTQYF

d_call: -
v_call: TRBV11-2
j_call: TRBJ2-4
clone_size: -
cdr3_nt: TGTGCCAGCAGCTTGCTACAGGGGCGGGGCATTCAGTACTTC
cdr3_aa: CASSLLQGRGIQYF

d_call: -
v_call: TRBV9
j_call: TRBJ1-4
clone_size: -
cdr3_nt: TGTGCCAGCAGCTTTCGGGGTAATGAAAAACTGTTTTTT
cdr3_aa: CASSFRGNEKLFF

d_call: -
v_call: TRBV18
j_call: TRBJ1-3
clone_size: once
cdr3_nt: TGTGCCAGCTCACCAAATCGGGCACTTAGCTCTGGAAACACCATATATTTT
cdr3_aa: CASSPNRALSSGNTIYF

d_call: -
v_call: TRBV7-2
j_call: TRBJ2-7
clone_size: -
cdr3_nt: TGTGCCAGCAGCTCAGACACGACCTACGAGCAGTACTTC
cdr3_aa: CASSSDTTYEQYF

d_call: -
v_call: TRBV5-5
j_call: TRBJ2-5
clone_size: -
cdr3_nt: TGTGCCAGCAGCTTGGGGCGCGGGGACTTTGGGCTAACGGAGACCCAGTACTTC
cdr3_aa: CASSLGRGDFGLTETQYF

d_call: -
v_call: TRBV28
j_call: TRBJ1-4
clone_size: -
cdr3_nt: TGTGCCAGCCGCTCCCGCGGGGGGAGTGAAAAACTGTTTTTT
cdr3_aa: CASRSRGGSEKLFF

d_call: -
v_call: TRBV12-3/TRBV12-4
j_call: TRBJ2-5
clone_size: few
cdr3_nt: TGTGCCAGCACCTCTACTAGGAAAGAGACCCAGTACTTC
cdr3_aa: CASTSTRKETQYF

d_call: -
v_call: TRBV9
j_call: TRBJ2-1
clone_size: -
cdr3_nt: TGTGCCAGCAGCGTAGATGATGAGCAGTTCTTC
cdr3_aa: CASSVDDEQFF

d_call: -
v_call: TRBV2
j_call: TRBJ1-1
clone_size: -
cdr3_nt: TGTGCCAGCAGCCTAGGCCTAGGGTTAGCCACTGAAGCTTTCTTT
cdr3_aa: CASSLGLGLATEAFF

d_call: TRBD2
v_call: TRBV20-1
j_call: TRBJ2-3
clone_size: -
cdr3_nt: TGCAGTGCGCCTCTAGCGGGTACGCAGTATTTT
cdr3_aa: CSAPLAGTQYF

d_call: TRBD1
v_call: TRBV5-1
j_call: TRBJ2-7
clone_size: -
cdr3_nt: TGCGCCAGCAGCTTGGCCTCGGGGACAGGGAGGTACGAGCAGTACTTC
cdr3_aa: CASSLASGTGRYEQYF

d_call: TRBD2
v_call: TRBV14
j_call: TRBJ2-3
clone_size: -
cdr3_nt: TGTGCCAGCAGCCAGAACCCGGGGGCTAGCGGGAGCAAAGATACGCAGTATTTT
cdr3_aa: CASSQNPGASGSKDTQYF

d_call: TRBD2
v_call: TRBV30
j_call: TRBJ2-1
clone_size: -
cdr3_nt: TGTGCCTGGAGTCACCTTGGGGGGGAACCCAATGAGCAGTTCTTC
cdr3_aa: CAWSHLGGEPNEQFF

d_call: -
v_call: TRBV4-2
j_call: TRBJ1-5
clone_size: -
cdr3_nt: TGTGCCAGCAGCCAAGTTTCTTCCTGGGGCAGCAATCAGCCCCAGCATTTT
cdr3_aa: CASSQVSSWGSNQPQHF

d_call: -
v_call: TRBV27
j_call: TRBJ2-2
clone_size: -
cdr3_nt: TGTGCCAGCAGTTTAGAGGGGGTCGGGGAGCTGTTTTTT
cdr3_aa: CASSLEGVGELFF

d_call: -
v_call: TRBV3-1/TRBV3-2
j_call: TRBJ1-3
clone_size: -
cdr3_nt: TGTGCCAGCAGTCCAAGGCTAGGCTCTGGAAACACCATATATTTT
cdr3_aa: CASSPRLGSGNTIYF

d_call: TRBD2
v_call: TRBV3-1/TRBV3-2
j_call: TRBJ2-3
clone_size: once
cdr3_nt: TGTGCCAGCAGTCGACTAGCGGGGGGGCTCGATACGCAGTATTTT
cdr3_aa: CASSRLAGGLDTQYF

d_call: -
v_call: TRBV18
j_call: TRBJ2-1
clone_size: -
cdr3_nt: TGTGCCAGCTCACTAGGCCAGCGGGATGAGCAGTTCTTC
cdr3_aa: CASSLGQRDEQFF

d_call: -
v_call: TRBV28
j_call: TRBJ1-2
clone_size: once
cdr3_nt: TGTGCCAGCAGTTCGACAGGAAACTATGGCTACACCTTC
cdr3_aa: CASSSTGNYGYTF

d_call: -
v_call: TRBV19
j_call: TRBJ1-4
clone_size: -
cdr3_nt: TGTGCCAGTAGGGACAGCAAGACGGTTCAACTGTTTTTT
cdr3_aa: CASRDSKTVQLFF

d_call: TRBD2
v_call: TRBV4-2
j_call: TRBJ2-7
clone_size: -
cdr3_nt: TGTGCCAGCAGCCAAGAGCTCTTTTTCAGCGGGGGGCCCGTTCAGTGGCAGTACTTC
cdr3_aa: CASSQELFFSGGPVQWQYF

d_call: TRBD2
v_call: TRBV11-3
j_call: TRBJ2-1
clone_size: once
cdr3_nt: TGTGCCAGCAGCACTGGACTAGCTTCTTACAATGAGCAGTTCTTC
cdr3_aa: CASSTGLASYNEQFF

d_call: -
v_call: TRBV19
j_call: TRBJ1-1
clone_size: -
cdr3_nt: TGTGCCAGTAGTATAGGGCGGGGCACTGAAGCTTTCTTT
cdr3_aa: CASSIGRGTEAFF

d_call: -
v_call: TRBV5-1
j_call: TRBJ1-1
clone_size: -
cdr3_nt: TGCGCCAGCAGCTTGTGGACGATGAACACTGAAGCTTTCTTT
cdr3_aa: CASSLWTMNTEAFF

d_call: -
v_call: TRBV18
j_call: TRBJ1-1
clone_size: -
cdr3_nt: TGTGCCAGCTCACCTGGGATTCTTTCGATGAACACTGAAGCTTTCTTT
cdr3_aa: CASSPGILSMNTEAFF

d_call: TRBD1
v_call: TRBV7-9
j_call: TRBJ2-7
clone_size: -
cdr3_nt: TGTGCCAGCAGCTTCGGACAGGCCTCCTTCGAGCAGTACTTC
cdr3_aa: CASSFGQASFEQYF

d_call: -
v_call: TRBV19
j_call: TRBJ2-7
clone_size: -
cdr3_nt: TGTGCCAGTACAGAGGGGTCCTCCTACGAGCAGTACTTC
cdr3_aa: CASTEGSSYEQYF

d_call: TRBD1
v_call: TRBV7-9
j_call: TRBJ1-5
clone_size: -
cdr3_nt: TGTGCCAGCAGCCCAGGGACAGCTAATCAGCCCCAGCATTTT
cdr3_aa: CASSPGTANQPQHF

d_call: TRBD1
v_call: TRBV10-3
j_call: TRBJ1-5
clone_size: -
cdr3_nt: TGTGCCATCAGTGAGTGGGGACAGGGGATAGGTCAGCCCCAGCATTTT
cdr3_aa: CAISEWGQGIGQPQHF

d_call: TRBD2
v_call: TRBV4-1
j_call: TRBJ2-7
clone_size: -
cdr3_nt: TGCGCCAGCAGCCAAGATGGGTCCGGACTAGCGGGGACACCAGCGGGGCAGTACTTC
cdr3_aa: CASSQDGSGLAGTPAGQYF

d_call: -
v_call: TRBV28
j_call: TRBJ2-7
clone_size: -
cdr3_nt: TGTGCCAGCAGTTTATCCAGAGGTGGGGACGAGCAGTACTTC
cdr3_aa: CASSLSRGGDEQYF

d_call: -
v_call: TRBV19
j_call: TRBJ2-5
clone_size: once
cdr3_nt: TGTGCCAGTAGTACGGCCTATCGGGAGACCCAGTACTTC
cdr3_aa: CASSTAYRETQYF

d_call: -
v_call: TRBV27
j_call: TRBJ2-5
clone_size: -
cdr3_nt: TGTGCCAGCACTTTTAGCGGAGGCCCGCAAGAGACCCAGTACTTC
cdr3_aa: CASTFSGGPQETQYF

d_call: TRBD2
v_call: TRBV11-2
j_call: TRBJ2-3
clone_size: -
cdr3_nt: TGTGCCAGCAGCCGAGCGGGGGGAGGCTCAGATACGCAGTATTTT
cdr3_aa: CASSRAGGGSDTQYF

d_call: -
v_call: TRBV7-3
j_call: TRBJ2-2
clone_size: few
cdr3_nt: TGTGCCAGCAGCTTTAGTAACGGGGAGCTGTTTTTT
cdr3_aa: CASSFSNGELFF

d_call: -
v_call: TRBV6-5
j_call: TRBJ2-1
clone_size: -
cdr3_nt: TGTGCCAGCAGAGACAATGAGCAGTTCTTC
cdr3_aa: CASRDNEQFF

d_call: -
v_call: TRBV28
j_call: TRBJ1-2
clone_size: -
cdr3_nt: TGTGCCAGCAGTCAAACAGGGTGGGTCTATGGCTACACCTTC
cdr3_aa: CASSQTGWVYGYTF

d_call: TRBD2
v_call: TRBV4-3
j_call: TRBJ2-1
clone_size: once
cdr3_nt: TGCGCCAGCAGCCAAGACATTCGGGAGGAACAGTTCTTC
cdr3_aa: CASSQDIREEQFF

d_call: -
v_call: TRBV4-2
j_call: TRBJ1-3
clone_size: -
cdr3_nt: TGTGCCAGCAGCCAAGGGAGGGTCTCTGGAAACACCATATATTTT
cdr3_aa: CASSQGRVSGNTIYF

d_call: -
v_call: TRBV4-2
j_call: TRBJ1-5
clone_size: few
cdr3_nt: TGTGCCAGCAGCCAAGTGAGCAGAGATAGCAATCAGCCCCAGCATTTT
cdr3_aa: CASSQVSRDSNQPQHF

d_call: -
v_call: TRBV7-2
j_call: TRBJ2-3
clone_size: -
cdr3_nt: TGTGCCAGCAGCTCTGGTAATACGCAGTATTTT
cdr3_aa: CASSSGNTQYF

d_call: -
v_call: TRBV7-9
j_call: TRBJ2-1
clone_size: few
cdr3_nt: TGTGCCAGCAGCTTCGGGGGAGAGTACAATGAGCAGTTCTTC
cdr3_aa: CASSFGGEYNEQFF

d_call: TRBD2
v_call: TRBV7-9
j_call: TRBJ2-7
clone_size: -
cdr3_nt: TGTGCCAGCAGCTCTCCCTCAGCGGGGGGGAGGTACGAGCAGTACTTC
cdr3_aa: CASSSPSAGGRYEQYF

d_call: TRBD2
v_call: TRBV7-2
j_call: TRBJ2-5
clone_size: -
cdr3_nt: TGTGCCAGCAGCTCCTGGACTAGCGGGCGCGTAGGGGCCCAGTACTTC
cdr3_aa: CASSSWTSGRVGAQYF

d_call: -
v_call: TRBV7-2
j_call: TRBJ2-7
clone_size: once
cdr3_nt: TGTGCCAGCAGCCTTTCTCTCGGTGGCGAGCAGTACTTC
cdr3_aa: CASSLSLGGEQYF

d_call: TRBD1
v_call: TRBV28
j_call: TRBJ2-3
clone_size: -
cdr3_nt: TGTGCCAGCAGTTTGGGCAGGGGGCGCCACACAGATACGCAGTATTTT
cdr3_aa: CASSLGRGRHTDTQYF

d_call: -
v_call: TRBV19
j_call: TRBJ1-2
clone_size: -
cdr3_nt: TGTGCCAGTAACCCCGGAGGGTATGACTATGGCTACACCTTC
cdr3_aa: CASNPGGYDYGYTF

d_call: -
v_call: TRBV7-9
j_call: TRBJ1-3
clone_size: -
cdr3_nt: TGTGCCAGCAGCTTAGGGGTGATGTCTGGAAACACCATATATTTT
cdr3_aa: CASSLGVMSGNTIYF

d_call: -
v_call: TRBV28
j_call: TRBJ1-2
clone_size: -
cdr3_nt: TGTGCCAGCAGTTTCGCAGGGGCCAACTATGGCTACACCTTC
cdr3_aa: CASSFAGANYGYTF

d_call: TRBD2
v_call: TRBV4-3
j_call: TRBJ2-3
clone_size: -
cdr3_nt: TGCGCCAGCAGCCAAGAATATCGGGGGGCAGATACGCAGTATTTT
cdr3_aa: CASSQEYRGADTQYF

d_call: -
v_call: TRBV20-1
j_call: TRBJ1-1
clone_size: -
cdr3_nt: TGCAGTGCTAGACGAACTACTGAAGCTTTCTTT
cdr3_aa: CSARRTTEAFF

d_call: -
v_call: TRBV28
j_call: TRBJ1-6
clone_size: -
cdr3_nt: TGTGCCAGCAGTTTAAGATCACCCCTCCACTTT
cdr3_aa: CASSLRSPLHF

d_call: -
v_call: TRBV14
j_call: TRBJ1-6
clone_size: -
cdr3_nt: TGTGCCAGCAGCCAAACCTACGGGAGCTCCTATAATTCACCCCTCCACTTT
cdr3_aa: CASSQTYGSSYNSPLHF

d_call: -
v_call: TRBV6-4
j_call: TRBJ1-5
clone_size: once
cdr3_nt: TGTGCCAGCAAGCCTGACCATTCAGTCGCCATTAATCAGCCCCAGCATTTT
cdr3_aa: CASKPDHSVAINQPQHF

d_call: -
v_call: TRBV6-5
j_call: TRBJ2-2
clone_size: -
cdr3_nt: TGTGCCAGCAAACCAGCGAAGTCCGGGGAGCTGTTTTTT
cdr3_aa: CASKPAKSGELFF